This T cell receptor beta chain emerged from a study of identical twins. Study-level results: For cord blood, abundant beta clonotypes had fewer insertions, unlike memory repertoires, which showed none.

TCRdb re-called the 5' RACE reads with MiXCR, one entry per CDR3 protein. The sample holds fewer than 250,000 distinct CDR3 sequences; 6% to 8.5% are singletons and the top ten take roughly 5%. This clonotype was seen a handful of times. Its matching antigen is unknown. Trimming took off 7 bases at V and 5 bases at J, with 6 bases between the two ends. There are 11 residues in the CDR3. These data are also associated with another study on yellow fever vaccine responses in identical twins.

The TCR comes from a woman aged 18-29 years in good health. V usage is TRBV12-3 or TRBV12-4 and J usage is TRBJ2-1; unclear D gene. Sequenced input: CD8+ T cells sorted from blood. The CDR3 DNA reads as TGTGCCAGCAAAGTGGACAATGAGCAGTTCTTC. This sequence encodes CASKVDNEQFF.